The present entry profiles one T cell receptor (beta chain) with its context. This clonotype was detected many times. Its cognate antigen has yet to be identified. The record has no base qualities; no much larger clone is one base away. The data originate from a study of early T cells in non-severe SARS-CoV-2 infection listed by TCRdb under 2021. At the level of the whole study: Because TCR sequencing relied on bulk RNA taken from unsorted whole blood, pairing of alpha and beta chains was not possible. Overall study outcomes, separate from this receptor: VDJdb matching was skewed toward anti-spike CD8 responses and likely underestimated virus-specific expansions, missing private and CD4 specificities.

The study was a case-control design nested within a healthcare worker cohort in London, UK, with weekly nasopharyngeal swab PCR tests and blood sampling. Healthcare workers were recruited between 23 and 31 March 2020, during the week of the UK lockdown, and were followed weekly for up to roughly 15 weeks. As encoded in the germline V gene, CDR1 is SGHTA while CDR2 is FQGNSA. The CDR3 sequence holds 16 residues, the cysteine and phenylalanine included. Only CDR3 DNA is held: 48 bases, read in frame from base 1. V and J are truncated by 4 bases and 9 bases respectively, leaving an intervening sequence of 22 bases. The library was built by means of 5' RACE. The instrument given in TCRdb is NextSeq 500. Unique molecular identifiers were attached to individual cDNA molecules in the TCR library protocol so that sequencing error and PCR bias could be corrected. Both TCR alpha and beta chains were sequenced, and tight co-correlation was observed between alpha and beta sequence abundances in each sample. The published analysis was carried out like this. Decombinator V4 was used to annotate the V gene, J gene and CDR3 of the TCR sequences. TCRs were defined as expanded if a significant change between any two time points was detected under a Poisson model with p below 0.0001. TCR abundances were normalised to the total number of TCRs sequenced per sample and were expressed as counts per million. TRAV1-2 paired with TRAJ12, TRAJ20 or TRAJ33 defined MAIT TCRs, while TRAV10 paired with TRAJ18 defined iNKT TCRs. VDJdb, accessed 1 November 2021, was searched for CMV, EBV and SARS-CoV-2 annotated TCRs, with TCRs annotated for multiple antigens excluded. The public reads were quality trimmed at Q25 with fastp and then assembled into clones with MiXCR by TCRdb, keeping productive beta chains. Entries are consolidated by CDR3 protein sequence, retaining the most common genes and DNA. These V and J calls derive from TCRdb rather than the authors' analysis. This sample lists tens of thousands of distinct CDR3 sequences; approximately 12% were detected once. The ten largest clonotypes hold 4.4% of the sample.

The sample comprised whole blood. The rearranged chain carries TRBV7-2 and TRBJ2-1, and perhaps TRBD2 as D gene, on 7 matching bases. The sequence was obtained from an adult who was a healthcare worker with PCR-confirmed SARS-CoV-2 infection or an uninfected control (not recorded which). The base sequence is TGTGCCAGCAGCTCCGTGCAGGGGAGGGCCACAGTTGAGCAGTTCTTC. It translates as CASSSVQGRATVEQFF.